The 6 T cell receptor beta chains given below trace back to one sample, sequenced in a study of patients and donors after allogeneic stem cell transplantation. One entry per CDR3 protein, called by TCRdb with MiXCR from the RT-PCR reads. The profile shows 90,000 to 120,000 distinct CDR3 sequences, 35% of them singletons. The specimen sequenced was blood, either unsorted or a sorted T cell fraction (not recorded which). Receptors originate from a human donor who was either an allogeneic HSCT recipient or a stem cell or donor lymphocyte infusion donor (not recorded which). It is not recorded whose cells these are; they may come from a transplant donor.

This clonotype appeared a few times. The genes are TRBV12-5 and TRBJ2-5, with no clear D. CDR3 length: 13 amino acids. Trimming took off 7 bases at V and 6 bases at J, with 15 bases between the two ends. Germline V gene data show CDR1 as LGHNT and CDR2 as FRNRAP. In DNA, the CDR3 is TGTGCTAGTGCCCAACACACTGAGCAGACCCAGTACTTC. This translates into CASAQHTEQTQYF.

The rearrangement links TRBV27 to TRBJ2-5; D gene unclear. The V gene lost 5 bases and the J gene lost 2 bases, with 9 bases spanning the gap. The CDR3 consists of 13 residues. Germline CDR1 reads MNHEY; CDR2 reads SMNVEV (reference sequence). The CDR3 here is CASSTTWQETQYF. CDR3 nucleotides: TGTGCCAGCAGTACTACCTGGCAAGAGACCCAGTACTTC.

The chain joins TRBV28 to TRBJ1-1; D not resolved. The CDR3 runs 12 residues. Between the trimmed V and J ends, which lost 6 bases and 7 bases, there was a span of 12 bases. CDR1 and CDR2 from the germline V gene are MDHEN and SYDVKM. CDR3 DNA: TGTGCCAGCAGCCGGACCGGGGATGAAGCTTTCTTT. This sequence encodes CASSRTGDEAFF.

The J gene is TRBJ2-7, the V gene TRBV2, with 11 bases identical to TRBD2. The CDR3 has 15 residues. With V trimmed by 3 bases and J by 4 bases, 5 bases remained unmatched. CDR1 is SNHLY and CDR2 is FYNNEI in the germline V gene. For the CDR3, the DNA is TGTGCCAGCAGTGACCCTAGCGGGGGGAGGTACGAGCAGTACTTC. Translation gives CASSDPSGGRYEQYF.

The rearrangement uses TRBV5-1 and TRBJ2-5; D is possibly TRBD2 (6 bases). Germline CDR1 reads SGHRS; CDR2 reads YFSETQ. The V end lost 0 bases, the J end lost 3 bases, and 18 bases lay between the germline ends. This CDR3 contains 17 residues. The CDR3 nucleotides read TGCGCCAGCAGCTTGGATGAGGGACTGCGGGCCAAAGAGACCCAGTACTTC. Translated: CASSLDEGLRAKETQYF. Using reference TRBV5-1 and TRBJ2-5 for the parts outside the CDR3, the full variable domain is KAGVTQTPRYLIKTRGQQVTLSCSPISGHRSVSWYQQTPGQGLQFLFEYFSETQRNKGNFPGRFSGRQFSNSRSEMNVSTLELGDSALYLCASSLDEGLRAKETQYFGPGTRLLVL.

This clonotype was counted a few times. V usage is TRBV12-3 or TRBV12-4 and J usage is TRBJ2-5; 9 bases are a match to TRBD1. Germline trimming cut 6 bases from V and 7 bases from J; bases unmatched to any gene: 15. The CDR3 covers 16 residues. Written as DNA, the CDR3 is TGTGCCAGCAGCCCCCATGGGACAGGGTTAGAAGGGACCCAGTACTTC. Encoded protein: CASSPHGTGLEGTQYF.